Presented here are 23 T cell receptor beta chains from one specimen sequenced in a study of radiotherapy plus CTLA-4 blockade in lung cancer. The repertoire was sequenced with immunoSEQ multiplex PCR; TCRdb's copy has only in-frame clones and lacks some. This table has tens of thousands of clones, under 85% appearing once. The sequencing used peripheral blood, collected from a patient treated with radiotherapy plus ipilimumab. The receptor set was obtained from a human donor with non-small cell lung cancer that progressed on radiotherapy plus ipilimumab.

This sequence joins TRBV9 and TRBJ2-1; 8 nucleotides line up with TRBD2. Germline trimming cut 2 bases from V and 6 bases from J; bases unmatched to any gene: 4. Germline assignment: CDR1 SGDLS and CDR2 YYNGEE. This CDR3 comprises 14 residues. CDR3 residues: CASSVSGTSNEQFF. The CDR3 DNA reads TGTGCCAGCAGCGTCTCCGGGACTAGCAATGAGCAGTTCTTC.

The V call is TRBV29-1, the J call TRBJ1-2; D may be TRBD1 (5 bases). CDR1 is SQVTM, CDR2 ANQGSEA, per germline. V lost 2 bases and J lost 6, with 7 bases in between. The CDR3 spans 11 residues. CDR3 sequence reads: CSVEMGDGYTF. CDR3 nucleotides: TGCAGCGTTGAAATGGGGGATGGCTACACCTTC.

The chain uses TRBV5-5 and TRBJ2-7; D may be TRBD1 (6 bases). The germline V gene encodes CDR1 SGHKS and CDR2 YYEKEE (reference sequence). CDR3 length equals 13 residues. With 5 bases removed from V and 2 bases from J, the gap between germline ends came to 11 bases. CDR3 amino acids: CASRAGVTYEQYF. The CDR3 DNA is TGTGCCAGCAGGGCAGGGGTCACCTACGAGCAGTACTTC.

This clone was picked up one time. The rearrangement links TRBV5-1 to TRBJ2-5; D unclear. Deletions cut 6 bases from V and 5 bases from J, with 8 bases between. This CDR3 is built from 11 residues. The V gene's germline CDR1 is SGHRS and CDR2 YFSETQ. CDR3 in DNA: TGCGCCAGCACTCTGGGGGAGACCCAGTACTTC. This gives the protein CASTLGETQYF.

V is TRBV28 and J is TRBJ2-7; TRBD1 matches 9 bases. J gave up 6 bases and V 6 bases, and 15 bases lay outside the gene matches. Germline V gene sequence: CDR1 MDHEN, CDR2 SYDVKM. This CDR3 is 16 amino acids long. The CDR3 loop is CASSMLPGQGGGEQYF. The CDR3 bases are TGTGCCAGCAGCATGCTTCCGGGACAGGGCGGTGGCGAGCAGTACTTC.

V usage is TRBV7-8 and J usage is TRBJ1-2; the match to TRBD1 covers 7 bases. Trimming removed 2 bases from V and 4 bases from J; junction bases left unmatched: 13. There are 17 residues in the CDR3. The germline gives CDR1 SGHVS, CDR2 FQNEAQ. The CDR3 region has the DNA TGTGCCAGCAGCTTAAGGACAGGCCCCCTTTCAATCTATGGCTACACCTTC. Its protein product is CASSLRTGPLSIYGYTF.

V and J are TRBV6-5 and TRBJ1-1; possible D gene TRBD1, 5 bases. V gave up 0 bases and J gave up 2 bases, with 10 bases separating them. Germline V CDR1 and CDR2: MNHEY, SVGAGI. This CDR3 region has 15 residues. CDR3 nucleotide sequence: TGTGCCAGCAGTTACTCTTTTGGGGGAAACACTGAAGCTTTCTTT. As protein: CASSYSFGGNTEAFF.

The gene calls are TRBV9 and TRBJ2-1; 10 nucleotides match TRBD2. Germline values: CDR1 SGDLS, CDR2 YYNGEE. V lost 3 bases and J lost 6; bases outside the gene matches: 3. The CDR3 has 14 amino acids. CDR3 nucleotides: TGTGCCAGCAGCGGGACTAGCGGAACCAATGAGCAGTTCTTC. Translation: CASSGTSGTNEQFF.

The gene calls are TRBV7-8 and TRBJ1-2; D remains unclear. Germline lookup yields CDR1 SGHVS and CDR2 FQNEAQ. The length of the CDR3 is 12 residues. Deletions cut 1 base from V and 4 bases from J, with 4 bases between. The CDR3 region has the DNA TGTGCCAGCAGCTTAGGCCTCTATGGCTACACCTTC. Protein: CASSLGLYGYTF.

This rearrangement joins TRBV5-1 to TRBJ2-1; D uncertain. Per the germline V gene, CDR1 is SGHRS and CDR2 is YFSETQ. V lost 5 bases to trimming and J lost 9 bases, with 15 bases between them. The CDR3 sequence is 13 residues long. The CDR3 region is CASRSGVGSEQFF. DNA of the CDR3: TGCGCCAGCAGATCGGGCGTGGGAAGTGAGCAGTTCTTC.

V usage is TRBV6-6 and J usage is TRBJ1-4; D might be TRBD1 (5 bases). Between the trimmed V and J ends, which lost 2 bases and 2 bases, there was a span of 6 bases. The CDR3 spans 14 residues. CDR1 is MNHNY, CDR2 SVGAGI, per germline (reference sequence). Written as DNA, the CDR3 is TGTGCCAGCAGTTACGGGGGGACTAATGAAAAACTGTTTTTT. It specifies CASSYGGTNEKLFF.

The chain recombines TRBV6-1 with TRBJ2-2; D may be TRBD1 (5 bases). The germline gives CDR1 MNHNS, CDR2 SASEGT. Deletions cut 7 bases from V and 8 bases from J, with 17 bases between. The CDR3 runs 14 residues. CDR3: CASKEGVAGGELFF. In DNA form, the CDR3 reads TGTGCCAGCAAGGAAGGGGTTGCAGGTGGGGAGCTGTTTTTT.

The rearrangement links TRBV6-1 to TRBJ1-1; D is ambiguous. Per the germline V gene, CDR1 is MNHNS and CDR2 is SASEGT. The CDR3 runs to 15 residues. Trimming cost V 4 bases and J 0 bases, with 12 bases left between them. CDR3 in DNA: TGTGCCAGCAGTGCGGAACTGATTATGAACACTGAAGCTTTCTTT. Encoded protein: CASSAELIMNTEAFF.

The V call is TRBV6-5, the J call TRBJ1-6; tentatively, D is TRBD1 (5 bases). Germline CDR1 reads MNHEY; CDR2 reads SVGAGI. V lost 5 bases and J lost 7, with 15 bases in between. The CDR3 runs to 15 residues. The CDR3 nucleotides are TGTGCCAGCAGTCATGGGACTGCGGGGAATTCACCCCTCCACTTT. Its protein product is CASSHGTAGNSPLHF.

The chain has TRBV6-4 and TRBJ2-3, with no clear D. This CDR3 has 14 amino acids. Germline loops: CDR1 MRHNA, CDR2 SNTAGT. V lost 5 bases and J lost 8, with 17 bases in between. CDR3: CASSLQGTKGTQYF. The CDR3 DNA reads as TGTGCCAGCAGTTTACAAGGCACGAAGGGTACGCAGTATTTT.

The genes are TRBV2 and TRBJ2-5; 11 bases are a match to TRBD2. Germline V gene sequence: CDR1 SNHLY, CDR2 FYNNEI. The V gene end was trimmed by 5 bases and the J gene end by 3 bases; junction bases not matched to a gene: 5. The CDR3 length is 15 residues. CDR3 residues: CASSQQGLAEETQYF. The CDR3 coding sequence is TGTGCCAGCAGTCAGCAGGGACTAGCGGAAGAGACCCAGTACTTC.

The CDR3 DNA reads TGTGCCAGCAGCCCTAAGACTAGCGGGAGAAGCCACGGGGAGCTGTTTTTT. Translating gives CASSPKTSGRSHGELFF. The chain combines TRBV7-9 with TRBJ2-2, with 12 nucleotides matching TRBD2. The germline CDR1 and CDR2 sequences are SEHNR and FQNEAQ (reference sequence). V shed 5 bases, J shed 7 bases, and the junction held 11 bases outside the gene matches. CDR3 length: 17 amino acids.

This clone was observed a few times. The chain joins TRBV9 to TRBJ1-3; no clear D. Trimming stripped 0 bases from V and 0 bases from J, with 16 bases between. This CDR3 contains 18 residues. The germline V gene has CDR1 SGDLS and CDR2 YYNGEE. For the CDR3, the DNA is TGTGCCAGCAGCGTAGCTGGGGAGAGCGTGGGCTCTGGAAACACCATATATTTT. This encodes CASSVAGESVGSGNTIYF.

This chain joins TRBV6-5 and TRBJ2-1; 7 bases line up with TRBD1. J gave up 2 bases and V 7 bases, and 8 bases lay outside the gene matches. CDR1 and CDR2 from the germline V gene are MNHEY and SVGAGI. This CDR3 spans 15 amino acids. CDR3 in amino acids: CASIRVDRAYNEQFF. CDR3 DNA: TGTGCCAGCATACGCGTCGACAGGGCCTACAATGAGCAGTTCTTC.

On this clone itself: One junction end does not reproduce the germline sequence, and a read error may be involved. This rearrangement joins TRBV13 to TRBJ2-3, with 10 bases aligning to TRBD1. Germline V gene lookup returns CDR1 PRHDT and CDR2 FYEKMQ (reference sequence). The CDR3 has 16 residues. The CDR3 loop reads CASSIGQGGSTDTQYF. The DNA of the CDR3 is TGTGCCAGCAGCATAGGACAGGGGGGTAGCACAGATACGCAGTATTTT.

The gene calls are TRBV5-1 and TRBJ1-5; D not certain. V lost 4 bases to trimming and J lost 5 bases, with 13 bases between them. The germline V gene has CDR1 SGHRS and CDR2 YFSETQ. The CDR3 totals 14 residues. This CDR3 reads CASSHGPDDQPQHF. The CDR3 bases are TGCGCCAGCAGCCACGGGCCAGACGATCAGCCCCAGCATTTT.

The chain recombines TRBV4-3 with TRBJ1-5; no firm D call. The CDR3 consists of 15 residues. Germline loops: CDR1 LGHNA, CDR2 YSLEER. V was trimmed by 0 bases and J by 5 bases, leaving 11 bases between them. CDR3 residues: CASSQEALPHQPQHF. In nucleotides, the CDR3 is TGCGCCAGCAGCCAAGAGGCGCTACCCCATCAGCCCCAGCATTTT.

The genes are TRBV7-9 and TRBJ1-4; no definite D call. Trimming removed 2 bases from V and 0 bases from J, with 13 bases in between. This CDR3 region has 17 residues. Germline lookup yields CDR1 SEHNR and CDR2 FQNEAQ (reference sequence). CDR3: CASSLSPRLATNEKLFF. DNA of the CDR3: TGTGCCAGCAGCTTAAGCCCCCGTTTAGCAACTAATGAAAAACTGTTTTTT.